The 20 T cell receptor beta chains given below trace back to one sample, sequenced in a study of blood T cell repertoires in COVID-19 (TCRdb year 2020). The library was produced with the immunoSEQ multiplex PCR assay. TCRdb's version of the immuneACCESS table is confined to in-frame rearrangements and falls short of the full clone set. An unresolved V gene accounts for under half of the shortfall where checked; the remainder is of unknown origin. This sample gives around 150,000 clones in total; around 80% of them show up just once. The ten largest clones add up to roughly 9.2% of the sample. Specimen: peripheral blood. The receptor source for this set is a woman over 75 with active or convalescent COVID-19.

The CDR3 bases are TGTGCCAGCAGGTCACAGGGATCCTCTGGAAACACCATATATTTT. As protein: CASRSQGSSGNTIYF. This chain links TRBV2 with TRBJ1-3, with D maybe TRBD1 (6 bases). Trimming cost V 6 bases and J 0 bases, with 12 bases left between them. Germline assignment: CDR1 SNHLY and CDR2 FYNNEI. The CDR3 runs to 15 residues. The variable domain in full, completed from reference TRBV2 and TRBJ1-3, reads EPEVTQTPSHQVTQMGQEVILRCVPISNHLYFYWYRQILGQKVEFLVSFYNNEISEKSEIFDDQFSVERPDGSNFTLKIRSTKLEDSAMYFCASRSQGSSGNTIYFGEGSWLTVV.

This clone showed up just a few times. This chain uses TRBV10-1 with TRBJ1-1; 8 bases match TRBD1. The germline V gene has CDR1 WNHNN and CDR2 SYGVQD (reference sequence). Losses at the gene ends were 4 bases for V and 2 bases for J; bases not matched to a gene: 6. This CDR3 region has 15 residues. Here the CDR3 reads CASSGTGRGNTEAFF. DNA of the CDR3: TGCGCCAGCAGTGGGACAGGGCGGGGAAACACTGAAGCTTTCTTT.

This sequence joins TRBV6-5 and TRBJ2-5, with D unclear. This CDR3 is 13 amino acids long. The germline V gene encodes CDR1 MNHEY and CDR2 SVGAGI. Between the trimmed V and J ends, which lost 7 bases and 0 bases, there was a span of 9 bases. For the CDR3, the DNA is TGTGCCAGCAAAGGCGGTAACCAAGAGACCCAGTACTTC. It codes for CASKGGNQETQYF.

A few counts support this clone. The chain employs TRBV6-4 and TRBJ1-5, with D possibly TRBD1 on 5 matching bases. The CDR3 runs to 13 residues. The V end was cut by 5 bases, the J end by 4 bases, with 9 bases between. Germline V gene sequence: CDR1 MRHNA, CDR2 SNTAGT. The CDR3 DNA reads as TGTGCCAGCAGTTCCTCAGGGAATCAGCCCCAGCATTTT. Protein sequence: CASSSSGNQPQHF.

The chain employs TRBV18 and TRBJ1-2; weak D call: TRBD1 (6 bases). The CDR3 spans 14 residues. V was cut by 4 bases and J by 0 bases, with 9 bases left in between. The germline gives CDR1 KGHSH, CDR2 LQKENI. CDR3 coding DNA: TGTGCCAGCTCACTAGGACAGCCTAACTATGGCTACACCTTC. It yields the protein CASSLGQPNYGYTF.

This clone was counted once. In the same sample, other DNA sequences code for this CDR3. This sequence joins TRBV5-6 and TRBJ2-7, with D perhaps TRBD2 (6 bases). There are 15 residues in the CDR3. Germline-derived CDR1 and CDR2 are SGHDT and YYEEEE. V lost 4 bases and J 7 bases, leaving 21 bases between the germline ends. CDR3 nucleotides: TGTGCCAGCAGCCCGGGCGGAGGGCGGGGATATGAGCAGTACTTC. This encodes CASSPGGGRGYEQYF.

Written as DNA, the CDR3 is TGCGCCAGCAGCCAGACGACAGGCGGTTATAATTCACCCCTCCACTTT. Translated, it gives CASSQTTGGYNSPLHF. This rearrangement joins TRBV4-3 to TRBJ1-6, with D tentatively TRBD1 (6 bases). Germline V gene lookup returns CDR1 LGHNA and CDR2 YSLEER. The CDR3 extends over 16 amino acids. The V and J ends lost 3 bases and 4 bases respectively, with 13 bases between them.

This clone was counted between two and nine times. The chain carries TRBV5-1 and TRBJ2-7, with a tentative D call TRBD1 (6 bases). V was trimmed by 4 bases and J by 0 bases, leaving 8 bases between them. The germline V gene has CDR1 SGHRS and CDR2 YFSETQ. The CDR3 extends over 13 amino acids. In nucleotides, the CDR3 is TGCGCCAGCAGCACGGACAGCTCCTACGAGCAGTACTTC. Amino acid sequence: CASSTDSSYEQYF.

The chain combines TRBV6-2 or TRBV6-3 with TRBJ2-1; 9 nucleotides match TRBD1. This CDR3 is 14 amino acids long. The V segment lost 5 bases and the J segment 8 bases; nucleotides outside the gene matches: 7. From germline, CDR1 is MNHEY and CDR2 SVGEGT. As DNA, the CDR3 is TGTGCCAGCAGTCTCGGGACAGGGTCTGATGAGCAGTTCTTC. This gives the protein CASSLGTGSDEQFF.

The chain recombines TRBV7-2 with TRBJ2-2; TRBD2 aligns across 9 bases. The CDR3 has 15 amino acids. The trim removed 5 bases at V and 0 bases at J, leaving 1 base unmatched. The germline V gene encodes CDR1 SGHTA and CDR2 FQGNSA. CDR3 nucleotides: TGTGCCAGCAGCCCTAGCGGGGCGAACACCGGGGAGCTGTTTTTT. This sequence encodes CASSPSGANTGELFF.

The chain's CDR3 is CASSLTEYQPQHF. The CDR3 DNA reads TGTGCCAGTAGTCTGACAGAGTATCAGCCCCAGCATTTT. The chain carries TRBV19 and TRBJ1-5; tentative D call: TRBD1 (5 bases). Germline-derived CDR1 and CDR2 are LNHDA and SQIVND (reference sequence). Trimming removed 5 bases from V and 5 bases from J, with 10 bases in between. The CDR3 contains 13 residues.

The chain couples TRBV6-5 to TRBJ1-2; 9 nucleotides align to TRBD1. The CDR3 extends over 16 amino acids. J lost 5 bases, V lost 0 bases, and 7 bases had no gene match. Germline V gene sequence: CDR1 MNHEY, CDR2 SVGAGI. CDR3 protein: CASSYSSSDRGYGYTF. CDR3 nucleotides: TGTGCCAGCAGTTACTCATCATCGGACAGGGGATATGGCTACACCTTC.

The CDR3 DNA reads as TGTGCCAGCAGTTATGGTGCGGGAGGCTACACCTTC. Protein product: CASSYGAGGYTF. The chain has TRBV6-2 or TRBV6-3 and TRBJ1-2; D gene uncertain. Trimming took off 3 bases at V and 8 bases at J, with 10 bases between the two ends. Looked up from germline, CDR1 is MNHEY and CDR2 is SVGEGT. The CDR3 has 12 amino acids.

The V and J genes are TRBV5-8 and TRBJ1-1; maybe TRBD1 (5 bases). The CDR3 contains 13 residues. V lost 0 bases, J lost 9 bases, and 12 bases lay in between. The germline V gene has CDR1 SGHTS and CDR2 YDEGEE. CDR3 nucleotide sequence: TGTGCCAGCAGCTTGGAGGCAGGGAAAAAAGCTTTCTTT. This translates into CASSLEAGKKAFF.

The J gene is TRBJ1-4, the V gene TRBV28; weak D call: TRBD1 (6 bases). The CDR3 consists of 14 residues. From germline, CDR1 is MDHEN and CDR2 SYDVKM. Trimming left V 7 bases short and J 7 bases short, with 16 bases between. The CDR3 nucleotides are TGTGCCAGCACCTTCGGGGGGGCGGGTGAAAAACTGTTTTTT. Translated: CASTFGGAGEKLFF.

V usage is TRBV5-1 and J usage is TRBJ2-7; weak D call: TRBD2 (6 bases). V lost 3 bases and J 3 bases, leaving 10 bases between the germline ends. The CDR3 length is 13 residues. Germline CDR1 SGHRS, CDR2 YFSETQ. CDR3 in DNA: TGCGCCAGCAGCTCGGAGGGGAACTACGAGCAGTACTTC. Its protein product is CASSSEGNYEQYF.

This clone showed up just once. The chain links TRBV30 to TRBJ1-1; D is perhaps TRBD1 (6 bases). Trimming took 3 bases from V and 4 from J, leaving 6 bases between them. The CDR3 covers 11 residues. Germline V gene data show CDR1 as GTSNPN and CDR2 as SVGIG (reference sequence). The CDR3 sequence: CAWRQGTEAFF. The CDR3, as DNA: TGTGCCTGGAGACAGGGCACTGAAGCTTTCTTT. The full variable domain, in which reference TRBV30 and TRBJ1-1 provide the parts outside the CDR3, is SQTIHQWPATLVQPVGSPLSLECTVEGTSNPNLYWYRQAAGRGLQLLFYSVGIGQISSEVPQNLSASRPQDRQFILSSKKLLLSDSGFYLCAWRQGTEAFFGQGTRLTVV.

The chain combines TRBV21-1 with TRBJ2-3; the D call of TRBD1 is as the table states it, not checked on the DNA. TRBV21-1 is tagged as a pseudogene. The CDR3 extends over 10 amino acids. The CDR3 sequence: CASSPNTQYF. DNA for the CDR3: TGTGCCAGCAGCCCAAATACGCAGTATTTT.

The genes are TRBV9 and TRBJ1-2; the D gene is possibly TRBD1 (6 bases). Germline V gene sequence: CDR1 SGDLS, CDR2 YYNGEE. The CDR3 contains 16 residues. Trimming left V 4 bases short and J 4 bases short, with 20 bases between. CDR3: CASSPWRGAAFYGYTF. CDR3 nucleotide sequence: TGTGCCAGCAGCCCTTGGCGGGGGGCTGCGTTCTATGGCTACACCTTC.

This clone was detected only a few times. The J gene is TRBJ2-6, the V gene TRBV7-3; possibly TRBD2 for D (5 bases). Germline loops: CDR1 SGHTA, CDR2 FQGTGA. V lost 5 bases, J lost 0 bases, and 14 bases lay in between. This CDR3 spans 17 amino acids. In nucleotides, the CDR3 is TGTGCCAGCAGCCCCCTAGACGGGGACTCTGGGGCCAACGTCCTGACTTTC. This codes for CASSPLDGDSGANVLTF.